This T cell receptor (beta chain) was found in a study of T cell repertoires in aging, cancer and after chemotherapy. Amplification of TCR beta used genomic DNA extracted from peripheral blood. This clonotype was detected a few times. TRB rearrangements spanning V, D and J were amplified using mixed TRB-A/B primers. A single record per CDR3 protein comes from TCRdb applying MiXCR to the multiplex PCR reads. The repertoire holds thousands of distinct CDR3 sequences, with roughly 21% as singletons. There are 14 residues in the CDR3. Deletions cut 8 bases from V and 5 bases from J, with 16 bases between. Germline V gives CDR1 WSHSY, CDR2 SAAADI.

This chain connects TRBV10-2 to TRBJ1-5; D gene unclear. This clonotype originated in a human donor in good health. The donor label of this sample is uncertain. What was sequenced was blood. The CDR3 DNA sequence: TGCGCCAGCTCCGAGGGAGGGAATGATCAGCCCCAGCATTTT. It is translated as CASSEGGNDQPQHF.